These 6 T cell receptor beta chains share one sample of origin, sequenced in a study of Graves' ophthalmopathy and Graves' hyperthyroidism (dated by TCRdb to the late 2010s). The instrument given in TCRdb is Illumina HiSeq 2000. For repertoire sequencing, TCR beta CDR3 regions were amplified from RNA transcripts. The first round of RT-PCR was done with HTBI primers and the Qiagen OneStep RT-PCR kit, and was followed by a second round of multiplex PCR, then size selection and purification. TCRdb took the public reads, trimmed them with fastp at Q25, ran MiXCR for clone calling and kept in-frame beta chains. Entries that share a CDR3 protein sequence are merged under the most common genes and DNA. Recorded for this sample are 500,000 to 700,000 distinct CDR3 sequences; under 45% of them occurred a single time. The ten largest clones capture approximately 4.1% of the sample. Sequencing was done on a sample of peripheral blood or thyroid tissue (not recorded which). The receptors were gathered from an adult man with Graves' hyperthyroidism.

This clonotype appeared many times. The V and J genes are TRBV12-3 or TRBV12-4 and TRBJ1-2, with a possible D match to TRBD1 (6 bases). The CDR3 runs 15 residues. The V gene lost 5 bases and the J gene lost 5 bases, with 18 bases spanning the gap. The CDR3 region is CASSTTGMGPYGYTF. The CDR3 DNA reads as TGTGCCAGCAGTACAACAGGGATGGGGCCATATGGCTACACCTTC.

The rearrangement uses TRBV10-2 and TRBJ1-1, with D perhaps matching TRBD1 (5 bases). CDR3 length: 14 amino acids. Germline values: CDR1 WSHSY, CDR2 SAAADI. The V end was cut by 2 bases, the J end by 3 bases, with 10 bases between. CDR3 residues: CASSETLQDTEAFF. The CDR3 bases are TGCGCCAGCAGTGAGACGTTACAGGACACTGAAGCTTTCTTT.

This clonotype was recorded a few times. Its ends do not fully match the called genes, so a read error is possible. This chain links TRBV7-9 with TRBJ2-2; D may correspond to TRBD1 or TRBD2 (5 bases each). There are 11 residues in the CDR3. Germline V gene data show CDR1 as SEHNR and CDR2 as FQNEAQ (reference sequence). The CDR3 coding sequence is TGTGCCAGCAGCTCTTTGGGGGAGCAGTTTTTT. Translated, it gives CASSSLGEQFF.

To note about this clonotype: This may be a read error, as it is one base from a much larger clone. The genes are TRBV7-9 and TRBJ1-2; TRBD1 aligns across 8 bases. The CDR3 has 14 amino acids. Germline values: CDR1 SEHNR, CDR2 FQNEAQ (reference sequence). The V gene end was trimmed by 7 bases and the J gene end by 4 bases; junction bases not matched to a gene: 8. In DNA, the CDR3 is TGTGCCAGCAACTCGACAGGGGCTATCTATGGCTACACCTTC. Translating it yields CASNSTGAIYGYTF. Combining the CDR3 with reference TRBV7-9 and TRBJ1-2 gives the whole variable domain DTGVSQNPRHKITKRGQNVTFRCDPISEHNRLYWYRQTLGQGPEFLTYFQNEAQLEKSRLLSDRFSAERPKGSFSTLEIQRTEQGDSAMYLCASNSTGAIYGYTFGSGTRLTVV.

The chain is built from TRBV20-1 and TRBJ2-7; no firm D call. The DNA end lines up better with TRBJ2-1; the J call may be wrong. This CDR3 comprises 12 residues. Germline V gene data show CDR1 as DFQATT and CDR2 as SNEGSKA (reference sequence). CDR3 nucleotide sequence: TGCAGTGCCACTGCCGAGTTCTACGAGCAGTTCTTC. It codes for CSATAEFYEQFF.

Of note for this clonotype: The junction and the germline gene differ at one end; a read error may be behind it. The rearrangement joins TRBV10-3 to TRBJ2-5; D perhaps matches TRBD2 (5 bases). The DNA end is a closer match to TRBJ2-1, so the J assignment may be wrong. The length of the CDR3 is 14 residues. Germline CDR1 and CDR2: ENHRY and SYGVKD. The CDR3 spells CASSYIRGYDEQFF. Here the CDR3 DNA reads TGTGCCAGCAGTTACATACGGGGTTATGATGAGCAGTTCTTC.